Below are 5 T cell receptor beta chains sequenced from a single sample in a study of T cells in Graves' hyperthyroidism and ophthalmopathy (dated by TCRdb to about 2019). Library creation used multiplex PCR. Sequenced on an Illumina HiSeq 2000. The TCR beta CDR3 regions were amplified from RNA transcripts. A first-round RT-PCR of the TCR CDR3 used the HTBI primer set with the Qiagen OneStep RT-PCR kit. TCRdb passed the public sequencing reads through fastp at Q25 and MiXCR, retaining productive beta sequences. Rows merge per CDR3 protein into single entries with the most common DNA and genes. In this sample the table shows about 380,000 distinct CDR3 sequences, about 13% of which occur a single time. In total, the top ten clones hold about a fifth of the sample. Input material: blood. All receptors come from a man younger than 45 with Graves' hyperthyroidism that later progressed to Graves' ophthalmopathy.

This clonotype was detected only a few times. A much larger clone differs by one base, so this may be a read error. The V gene is TRBV5-1, the J gene TRBJ1-1; 11 positions match TRBD1. The V gene's germline CDR1 is SGHRS and CDR2 YFSETQ. CDR3 length: 16 residues. CDR3 in DNA: TGCGCCAGCAGCCCTGGACAGGGGGCGACGAACATTGAAGCTTTCTTT. It is translated as CASSPGQGATNIEAFF. Variable domain in full (rest from reference TRBV5-1 and TRBJ1-1): KAGVTQTPRYLIKTRGQQVTLSCSPISGHRSVSWYQQTPGQGLQFLFEYFSETQRNKGNFPGRFSGRQFSNSRSEMNVSTLELGDSALYLCASSPGQGATNIEAFFGQGTRLTVV.

This clonotype was found many times. This chain connects TRBV5-1 to TRBJ1-1; 9 bases fit TRBD1. CDR1 SGHRS and CDR2 YFSETQ come from the germline V gene. The V gene end was trimmed by 4 bases and the J gene end by 0 bases; junction bases not matched to a gene: 4. This CDR3 has 15 residues. The CDR3 here is CASSGGQGMNTEAFF. The CDR3 coding sequence is TGCGCCAGCAGCGGCGGACAGGGGATGAACACTGAAGCTTTCTTT.

This clonotype was counted ten times or more. The V gene is TRBV6-1, the J gene TRBJ2-3, with TRBD2 matching 9 bases. The V and J ends lost 5 bases and 3 bases, in that order; junction bases with no gene match: 6. Germline CDR1 MNHNS, CDR2 SASEGT. The CDR3 runs 15 residues. The CDR3 reads CASSHSGGYTDTQYF. Written as DNA, the CDR3 is TGTGCCAGCAGTCATAGCGGGGGTTATACAGATACGCAGTATTTT.

This clonotype was picked up many times. V gene TRBV28 combines with J gene TRBJ1-2; no firm D call. Germline CDR1 MDHEN, CDR2 SYDVKM. There are 15 residues in the CDR3. Trimming removed 3 bases at V and 1 base at J, with 12 bases between. The CDR3 here is CASSFNLQNNYGYTF. The CDR3 DNA sequence: TGTGCCAGCAGTTTTAATCTGCAGAATAACTATGGCTACACCTTC.

The gene calls are TRBV18 and TRBJ1-4; 8 bases match TRBD1. CDR1 and CDR2 from the germline V gene are KGHSH and LQKENI. The CDR3 runs to 14 residues. J gave up 8 bases and V 3 bases, and 5 bases lay outside the gene matches. The CDR3 DNA reads TGTGCCAGCTCACCCTGGCACAGGGGGGAAAAACTGTTTTTT. Protein product: CASSPWHRGEKLFF. Looking up the rest from reference TRBV18 and TRBJ1-4 gives the full variable domain: NAGVMQNPRHLVRRRGQEARLRCSPMKGHSHVYWYRQLPEEGLKFMVYLQKENIIDESGMPKERFSAEFPKEGPSILRIQQVVRGDSAAYFCASSPWHRGEKLFFGSGTQLSVL.